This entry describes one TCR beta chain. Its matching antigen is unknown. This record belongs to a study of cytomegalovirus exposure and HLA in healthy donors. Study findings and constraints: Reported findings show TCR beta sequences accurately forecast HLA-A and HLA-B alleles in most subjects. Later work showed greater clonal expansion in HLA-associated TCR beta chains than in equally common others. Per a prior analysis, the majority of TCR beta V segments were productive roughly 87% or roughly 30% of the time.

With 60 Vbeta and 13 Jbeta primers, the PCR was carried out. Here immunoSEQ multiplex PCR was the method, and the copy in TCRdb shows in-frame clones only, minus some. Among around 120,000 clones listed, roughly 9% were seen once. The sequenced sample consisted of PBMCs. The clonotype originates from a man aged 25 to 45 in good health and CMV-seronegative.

The CDR3 loop reads CASSRTGQGGTEAFF. The CDR3 region has the DNA TGTGCCAGCAGCCGGACGGGACAGGGAGGCACTGAAGCTTTCTTT. This chain uses TRBV4-2 with TRBJ1-1, with TRBD1 identical over 9 bases. CDR1 is LGHNA, CDR2 YNFKEQ, per germline. The CDR3 is 15 residues long. V shed 4 bases, J shed 4 bases, and the junction held 7 bases outside the gene matches.